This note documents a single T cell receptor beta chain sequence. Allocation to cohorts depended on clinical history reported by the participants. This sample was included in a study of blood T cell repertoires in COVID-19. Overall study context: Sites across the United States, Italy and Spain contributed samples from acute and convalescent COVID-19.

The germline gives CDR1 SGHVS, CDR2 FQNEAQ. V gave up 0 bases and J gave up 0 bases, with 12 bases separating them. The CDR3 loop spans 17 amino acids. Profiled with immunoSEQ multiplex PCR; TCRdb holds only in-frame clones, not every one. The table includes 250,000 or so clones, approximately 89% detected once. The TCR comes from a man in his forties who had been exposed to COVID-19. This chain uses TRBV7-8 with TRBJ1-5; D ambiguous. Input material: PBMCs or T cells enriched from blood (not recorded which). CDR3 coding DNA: TGTGCCAGCAGCTTAGCCCCTAAAAACAGTAGCAATCAGCCCCAGCATTTT. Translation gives CASSLAPKNSSNQPQHF.